This T cell receptor (beta chain) was identified in a study of CD8 T cells in Susac syndrome. As concerns this clonotype: Antigen specificity is unknown.

The CDR3 is made up of 15 amino acids. CDR1 is DFQATT and CDR2 is SNEGSKA in the germline V gene (reference sequence). Between the trimmed V and J ends, which lost 4 bases and 0 bases, there was a span of 13 bases. From blood CD8+ and CD4+ T cells, TCR beta sequences were generated. FACS was used to enrich TEMRA cells, whereas the CD8+ and CD4+ T cells were obtained by negative isolation. When the RNA was reverse transcribed, random hexamers were used with an input of about 0.5 to 1 ug. TCRdb independently ran MiXCR on the immunoSEQ multiplex PCR reads; one entry per CDR3 protein. Of 100,000 to 150,000 distinct CDR3 sequences in the sample, over 85% were seen once. Study-level points and caveats: The number of individuals included in the study's TCR sequencing and HLA analysis was acknowledged as relatively small.

This chain joins TRBV20-1 and TRBJ2-1; D possibly corresponds to TRBD2 (5 bases). Sequencing was carried out using CD8+ T cells from PBMCs. The sequence was collected from a human donor with multiple sclerosis. The CDR3 loop is CSATSRESSYNEQFF. The DNA for the CDR3 is TGCAGTGCTACTTCGAGGGAAAGCTCCTACAATGAGCAGTTCTTC.